This T cell receptor beta chain came from a study of lymphopenia after photon versus proton radiotherapy. Notes on the study in general: After lymphocyte nadir, photon-treated repertoires showed oligoclonal expansion, especially CD8+ Temra. Relative stability marked proton patients; photon patients lost diversity and naive cells.

From germline, CDR1 is SGHKS and CDR2 YYEKEE (reference sequence). The CDR3 runs to 15 residues. V shed 2 bases and J 4 bases; nucleotides not matched to a gene: 5. Generated by immunoSEQ multiplex PCR, the TCRdb table keeps only in-frame clones and is missing some. The top ten clones hold about 2% of a sample with tens of thousands of clones, 86% of them seen once. Remarks on this clone: Its antigen remains unknown.

The chain recombines TRBV5-5 with TRBJ2-2; 7 positions match TRBD1. The receptor was isolated from a man in his forties with gastric cancer. This specimen was peripheral blood, taken from a patient treated with photon-based radiotherapy. CDR3: CASSFATGFTGELFF. The CDR3 DNA reads as TGTGCCAGCAGCTTCGCGACAGGGTTCACCGGGGAGCTGTTTTTT.